The following is a T cell receptor (beta chain) sequence with its context. Germline V gene sequence: CDR1 SGHNT, CDR2 YYREEE (reference sequence). Trimming removed 4 bases from V and 6 bases from J, with 16 bases in between. This CDR3 has 15 amino acids. As processed by the authors: By means of reference gene primer amplification, nucleated cell counts were estimated. Clones were sequenced by immunoSEQ multiplex PCR, and TCRdb holds only the in-frame ones, with some missing. The V and J calls and clone size come from that table; D and trimming were worked out from the DNA. The sample lists 200,000 to 250,000 clones; over 80% were seen once. The data are from a study of blood T cell repertoires in COVID-19. On the study more broadly: From the United States, Italy and Spain came samples of acute and convalescent COVID-19. Sources were T cells, B-cell-depleted T cells, or PBMCs; the material itself was cDNA or gDNA.

The origin of this receptor is a human donor in a cohort sampled during active COVID-19. Sequencing was performed on peripheral blood. J is TRBJ2-2 and V is TRBV5-4; TRBD2 might be the D (6 bases). The CDR3 coding sequence is TGTGCCAGCAGCCCCGGGACTCTTACACCCGGGGAGCTGTTTTTT. As protein: CASSPGTLTPGELFF. The full variable domain, its missing parts supplied by reference TRBV5-4 and TRBJ2-2, is ETGVTQSPTHLIKTRGQQVTLRCSSQSGHNTVSWYQQALGQGPQFIFQYYREEENGRGNFPPRFSGLQFPNYSSELNVNALELDDSALYLCASSPGTLTPGELFFGEGSRLTVL.